This T cell receptor (beta chain) is drawn from a study of quantifying T cell responses using KT2 cells. As for the study in general: RNA was reverse transcribed with TCR alpha and beta constant-region primers. Under optimum conditions, T4 ligation efficiency was estimated at more than 8.5%.

An oligo carrying a UMI was ligated to the cDNA 3' end. An equimolar mix of RC1.1 and RC1.2 primed the beta chain across TRBC1 and TRBC2. TCRdb itself ran the UMI-ligation and nested PCR reads through MiXCR, one entry per CDR3 protein. The data contain approximately 50,000 distinct CDR3 sequences, 9.5% to 13% of them singletons. The trim removed 5 bases at V and 11 bases at J, leaving 11 bases unmatched. This CDR3 has 14 residues. This TCR came from a human donor. V usage is TRBV12-3 or TRBV12-4 and J usage is TRBJ2-7, with 11 bases fitting TRBD1. Sequencing was done on a sample of PBMCs spiked with cells of the T cell clone KT2. This chain's CDR3 is CASSPTGGTGGEYF. CDR3 DNA sequence: TGTGCCAGCAGTCCGACAGGGGGGACAGGGGGGGAGTACTTC.